This T cell receptor (beta chain) was recorded in a study of molecular identifiers for immune sequencing clone quantification listed by TCRdb under 2018. The study in broad terms: In a replicate experiment, RNA from 20,000 or 100,000 naive CD8 T cells was split into five aliquots, four of which were sequenced. CD8 T cells were used in a methods study to benchmark molecular-identifier clustering-based TCR repertoire sequencing (MIDCIRS) and TCR RNA copy counting.

Taken from the germline V gene (reference sequence), the CDR1 and CDR2 loops are SEHNR and FQNEAQ. The germline V and J ends show losses of 3 bases and 4 bases respectively, and no gene match explains 4 bases of the junction. Including the terminal cysteine and phenylalanine, the CDR3 comprises 15 residues. Only the CDR3 part of the read is kept: 45 bases, read in frame from the first base. The library came from PCR. The run used an Illumina HiSeq 4000. Bulk TCR libraries were prepared as previously described, using TCR primers listed in Table S5. The Qiagen AllPrep DNA/RNA kit was used to purify total RNA. Before analysis, reads from multiple sequencing runs of the same library were pooled. Concerning the study's data processing: Reads were retained only if an exact TCR constant sequence was present, and the retained reads were trimmed to 150 nt and grouped according to their 12-nt molecular barcodes. Reads inside each barcode group were sub-clustered using a 15% Levenshtein threshold, and a quality-weighted consensus sequence was constructed for each RNA molecule. Non-functional sequences were removed, as were lower-count sequences one edit away from another. On the basis of fitting two negative binomial distributions, barcode sub-clusters with fewer than 20% of the maximum read count were discarded. Using fastp trimming at Q25 and MiXCR clonotype assembly, TCRdb reanalyzed the public sequencing data and kept in-frame beta chains. Rows with one shared CDR3 protein collapse into an entry with the most common genes and DNA. TCRdb, not the original authors, processed these V and J calls. The sample includes 62,000 or so distinct CDR3 sequences, with around a sixth observed a single time. Together, the top ten hold nearly 1.5% of the sample.

Libraries of naive CD8 T cells were generated from roughly 21,000 to 960,000 sorted cells, with 10%, 30% or 50% of the purified RNA used. Naive CD8 T cells, defined as CD8+CD4-CCR7+CD45RA+, were FACS-sorted into RLT Plus buffer on a BD FACSAria II. Detection sensitivity was tested by spiking Jurkat RNA equal to some 11 TCR copies' worth into samples containing about 19,000-1,000,000 naive CD8 T cells. Enrichment of CD8 T cells was done with RosetteSep CD8+ T Cell Enrichment Cocktail plus Ficoll-Paque, and ACK red cell lysis came afterward. This clonotype was seen a few times. Its recognized antigen is unknown. The input lacks base qualities; no much larger clone sits a single base away. General findings and caveats noted by the study authors: In CMV-specific effector cells, clones with more than 20 RNA copies contained over 99% of molecules, whereas in naive cells such clones contained under 1% of molecules. When barcode sub-clustering was left out, chimeric consensus sequences inflated TCR diversity, with chimeras reaching as high as 47%. A single cell's worth of spiked-in Jurkat TCR RNA was reported detectable even among one million naive CD8 T cells. Spiked-in Jurkat TCR RNA (around nine copies' worth), which is not part of the donor repertoire, was contained in the naive libraries. Modeling gave about 3.2 recovered TCR RNA copies per cell versus approximately 11 by digital PCR, implying roughly 30% capture efficiency. Highly expanded clone sizes could be underestimated because identical TCR molecules may share a barcode.

The TCR sequence derives from a human donor in good health. Some libraries in this study had Jurkat cell RNA spiked in. Sequenced: naive CD8+ T cells from blood, with Jurkat cell RNA spiked in. The cell subset or site tag for this specimen amounts to: FACS-sorted CD8+CD4-CCR7+CD45RA+ naive T cells. Rearrangement joined TRBV7-9 to TRBJ2-1; a stretch of 9 junction bases matches TRBD2. The sequence in DNA is TGTGCCAGCAGCTTCCTAGCGGGAAGTTACAATGAGCAGTTCTTC. Protein translation: CASSFLAGSYNEQFF. Here the CDR3 is joined to the reference TRBV7-9 and TRBJ2-1 genes, and the full variable domain is: DTGVSQNPRHKITKRGQNVTFRCDPISEHNRLYWYRQTLGQGPEFLTYFQNEAQLEKSRLLSDRFSAERPKGSFSTLEIQRTEQGDSAMYLCASSFLAGSYNEQFFGPGTRLTVL.